What follows are 29 T cell receptor beta chains derived from one specimen sequenced in a study of CD8 T cells in ankylosing spondylitis. MiXCR, applied by TCRdb to the 5' RACE reads, yields one record per CDR3 protein. The sample includes 700,000 to 850,000 distinct CDR3 sequences, about 11% of them seen just once. Study-wide points: Typical of ankylosing spondylitis blood, it appeared, was a TCR beta motif of fewer than 10 highly homologous variants.

These receptors lack a known antigen. The specimen sequenced was blood, either unsorted or a sorted T cell fraction (not recorded which). Every receptor here comes from a male donor with ankylosing spondylitis.

This clonotype was observed a few times. V is TRBV7-2 and J is TRBJ1-2; possible D gene TRBD1, 5 bases. The V gene lost 1 base and the J gene lost 0 bases, with 15 bases spanning the gap. The length of the CDR3 is 17 residues. The germline gives CDR1 SGHTA, CDR2 FQGNSA. The CDR3 loop is CASSLGTPYPANYGYTF. For the CDR3, the DNA is TGTGCCAGCAGCTTAGGGACACCCTACCCAGCTAACTATGGCTACACCTTC.

This clonotype was seen ten or more times. This chain links TRBV5-6 with TRBJ2-7; TRBD2 might be the D (6 bases). V was clipped by 2 bases and J by 0 bases, with 9 bases between them. The CDR3 has 14 amino acids. Germline V gene lookup returns CDR1 SGHDT and CDR2 YYEEEE. CDR3 sequence: CASSFRGNSYEQYF. CDR3 bases: TGTGCCAGCAGCTTCCGGGGGAACTCCTACGAGCAGTACTTC. Variable domain in full (rest from reference TRBV5-6 and TRBJ2-7): DAGVTQSPTHLIKTRGQQVTLRCSPKSGHDTVSWYQQALGQGPQFIFQYYEEEERQRGNFPDRFSGHQFPNYSSELNVNALLLGDSALYLCASSFRGNSYEQYFGPGTRLTVT.

The J gene is TRBJ2-1, the V gene TRBV7-2; D uncertain. CDR3 length: 14 amino acids. Trimming took off 1 base at V and 4 bases at J, with 8 bases between the two ends. Per germline, CDR1 SGHTA and CDR2 FQGNSA. As DNA, the CDR3 is TGTGCCAGCAGCTTAGTCGTACATTACAATGAGCAGTTCTTC. This gives the protein CASSLVVHYNEQFF.

V is TRBV6-6 and J is TRBJ1-1, with D tentatively TRBD1 (5 bases). Germline lookup yields CDR1 MNHNY and CDR2 SVGAGI (reference sequence). The CDR3 covers 11 residues. The V gene lost 11 bases and the J gene lost 4 bases, with 11 bases spanning the gap. CDR3 DNA: TGTGCCGGGGGGGATTTCACTGAAGCTTTCTTT. Its protein product is CAGGDFTEAFF.

In this sample, this clonotype turned up a few times. The chain is built from TRBV7-6 and TRBJ2-1; 9 bases map to TRBD2. CDR3 length: 15 amino acids. Germline assignment: CDR1 SGHVS and CDR2 FNYEAQ. The V gene end was trimmed by 4 bases and the J gene end by 3 bases; junction bases not matched to a gene: 4. The CDR3 loop reads CASSSTAGGYNEQFF. CDR3 DNA: TGTGCCAGCAGCTCGACAGCGGGGGGCTACAATGAGCAGTTCTTC.

This rearrangement joins TRBV3-1 to TRBJ2-7; perhaps D is TRBD1 or TRBD2 (6 bases each). V was pared by 1 base and J by 5 bases, with 12 bases between. The CDR3 spans 14 residues. In germline, CDR1 is LGHDT, CDR2 YNNKEL (reference sequence). The CDR3 nucleotides read TGTGCCAGCAGCCAAGGTATCCGGGGGCACGAGCAGTACTTC. Translated: CASSQGIRGHEQYF.

In this sample, this clonotype turned up many times. The rearrangement uses TRBV5-1 and TRBJ1-4, with TRBD1 matching over 10 bases. CDR3 size: 15 residues. Germline V gene data show CDR1 as SGHRS and CDR2 as YFSETQ. V shed 0 bases and J 8 bases; nucleotides not matched to a gene: 4. In DNA form, the CDR3 reads TGCGCCAGCAGCTTGGCCCGGACAGGGGGAGAAAAACTGTTTTTT. It specifies CASSLARTGGEKLFF.

V usage is TRBV9 and J usage is TRBJ2-7; 13 bases are shared with TRBD2. The V gene's germline CDR1 is SGDLS and CDR2 YYNGEE. Trimming cost V 4 bases and J 5 bases; bases outside gene matches: 6. The CDR3 has 15 residues. The CDR3 protein is CASSIGTSGNNEQYF. DNA for the CDR3: TGTGCCAGCAGCATCGGGACTAGCGGGAACAACGAGCAGTACTTC.

This clonotype came up many times. The V and J genes are TRBV10-3 and TRBJ2-7; weak D call: TRBD2 (5 bases). This CDR3 spans 12 amino acids. V lost 5 bases, J lost 5 bases, and 10 bases lay in between. The germline V gene has CDR1 ENHRY and CDR2 SYGVKD. The CDR3 spells CAISKLSDEQYF. CDR3 nucleotides: TGTGCCATCAGTAAACTTAGCGACGAGCAGTACTTC.

The chain combines TRBV6-1 with TRBJ2-3; 7 nucleotides agree with TRBD1. Trimming removed 0 bases from V and 3 bases from J; junction bases left unmatched: 9. CDR1 and CDR2 from the germline V gene are MNHNS and SASEGT. The CDR3 covers 17 residues. CDR3: CASSEALRQGRTDTQYF. DNA for the CDR3: TGTGCCAGCAGTGAAGCGCTACGACAGGGAAGGACAGATACGCAGTATTTT.

This clonotype showed up many times. V usage is TRBV29-1 and J usage is TRBJ2-1; D remains ambiguous. Trimming stripped 4 bases from V and 1 base from J, with 11 bases between. The CDR3 has 14 residues. CDR1 is SQVTM, CDR2 ANQGSEA, per germline. The CDR3 loop reads CSVGAKVSYNEQFF. The CDR3 DNA is TGCAGCGTTGGGGCGAAAGTATCCTACAATGAGCAGTTCTTC.

V is TRBV28 and J is TRBJ2-7; TRBD1 aligns across 7 bases. The CDR3 is made up of 16 amino acids. Germline assignment: CDR1 MDHEN and CDR2 SYDVKM. Trimming at V came to 4 bases and at J to 0 bases, leaving 9 bases not matched to a gene. CDR3 loop: CASSSTGEKSSYEQYF. The CDR3 DNA follows: TGTGCCAGCAGTTCCACAGGGGAAAAAAGCTCCTACGAGCAGTACTTC.

The chain links TRBV6-2 or TRBV6-3 to TRBJ2-7; 9 bases align to TRBD1. The CDR3 extends over 15 amino acids. The ends lost 7 bases at V and 7 bases at J; junction bases unmatched: 14. The germline V gene encodes CDR1 MNHEY and CDR2 SVGEGT. The CDR3 is CASMRGQGRGQEQYF. The CDR3 nucleotides read TGTGCCAGCATGAGAGGACAGGGGAGGGGGCAGGAGCAGTACTTC.

This clonotype was found many times. The chain couples TRBV20-1 to TRBJ2-3, with TRBD2 matching 7 bases. The CDR3 totals 12 residues. Germline V lookup: CDR1 DFQATT, CDR2 SNEGSKA (reference sequence). The V segment lost 6 bases and the J segment 4 bases; nucleotides outside the gene matches: 4. The CDR3 DNA follows: TGCAGTGCCTCCCGGGGGGCAGATACGCAGTATTTT. It is translated as CSASRGADTQYF.

This clonotype has a handful of counts. The chain recombines TRBV7-6 with TRBJ2-5; a possible D gene is TRBD2 (6 bases). V was clipped by 2 bases and J by 3 bases, with 16 bases between them. Germline V gene lookup returns CDR1 SGHVS and CDR2 FNYEAQ. The CDR3 contains 16 residues. The CDR3 nucleotides are TGTGCCAGCAGCTTATCAGTGGGTAGCGGTGAAGAGACCCAGTACTTC. Translating gives CASSLSVGSGEETQYF.

The V call is TRBV29-1, the J call TRBJ1-1, with 7 bases fitting TRBD1. V lost 0 bases and J lost 0; bases outside the gene matches: 4. This CDR3 has 15 residues. From germline, CDR1 is SQVTM and CDR2 ANQGSEA. In DNA form, the CDR3 reads TGCAGCGTTGAAGATAGGGACAGAGTGAACACTGAAGCTTTCTTT. Protein sequence: CSVEDRDRVNTEAFF.

This clonotype has more than one count but fewer than ten. The chain recombines TRBV12-3 or TRBV12-4 with TRBJ2-7, with TRBD1 identical over 9 bases. The CDR3 covers 13 residues. V lost 5 bases to trimming and J lost 9 bases; unmatched junction nucleotides: 8. CDR3 coding DNA: TGTGCCAGCAGTAGGGACAGGGTCGGTTTGCAGTACTTC. Residues: CASSRDRVGLQYF.

The V gene is TRBV2, the J gene TRBJ2-7; 8 bases match TRBD2. The length of the CDR3 is 14 residues. Trimming removed 10 bases from V and 4 bases from J; junction bases left unmatched: 12. The germline CDR1 and CDR2 sequences are SNHLY and FYNNEI. CDR3 sequence reads: CATGRGLPTYEQYF. CDR3 in DNA: TGTGCCACCGGGAGGGGGTTACCAACTTACGAGCAGTACTTC.

This clonotype appeared a few times. The V call is TRBV11-2, the J call TRBJ1-1, with 8 bases identical to TRBD1. J was trimmed by 2 bases and V by 5 bases; bases with no gene match: 10. CDR3 length equals 16 residues. The germline V gene encodes CDR1 SGHAT and CDR2 FQNNGV. The CDR3, as DNA: TGTGCCAGCAGCCCCTGGAGCAGGGGGCGAAACACTGAAGCTTTCTTT. This sequence encodes CASSPWSRGRNTEAFF.

This clonotype was seen at least ten times. This rearrangement joins TRBV12-3 or TRBV12-4 to TRBJ1-2; no reliable D call. This CDR3 comprises 13 residues. Trimming took 5 bases from V and 2 from J, leaving 9 bases between them. CDR3 nucleotides: TGTGCCAGCAGTCTGCGGCCCAACTATGGCTACACCTTC. This translates into CASSLRPNYGYTF.

This clonotype has just a few counts. This rearrangement joins TRBV3-1 to TRBJ2-7, with 8 bases matching TRBD1. Germline CDR1 LGHDT, CDR2 YNNKEL (reference sequence). This CDR3 has 15 residues. Losses at the gene ends were 0 bases for V and 3 bases for J; bases not matched to a gene: 4. The chain's CDR3 is CASSQDGTGGYEQYF. The CDR3 coding sequence is TGTGCCAGCAGCCAAGATGGAACAGGGGGCTACGAGCAGTACTTC.

This clonotype has only a few counts. This chain connects TRBV5-1 to TRBJ2-1; 9 bases align to TRBD2. Per the germline V gene, CDR1 is SGHRS and CDR2 is YFSETQ. This CDR3 has 18 amino acids. Trimming at V came to 3 bases and at J to 5 bases, leaving 15 bases not matched to a gene. CDR3 DNA: TGCGCCAGCAGCTCGCCGAGCGGGGGGCAATCCCAGGACAATGAGCAGTTCTTC. This gives the protein CASSSPSGGQSQDNEQFF.

A few counts support this clonotype. The chain couples TRBV14 to TRBJ2-7, with TRBD2 as a possible D gene (6 bases). Between the trimmed V and J ends, which lost 1 base and 2 bases, there was a span of 12 bases. The CDR3 spans 15 residues. The germline gives CDR1 SGHDN, CDR2 FVKESK. The CDR3 protein is CASSQGSGLAYEQYF. The CDR3 DNA reads as TGTGCCAGCAGCCAAGGGAGCGGGCTCGCCTACGAGCAGTACTTC.

The genes are TRBV19 and TRBJ2-1, with D hard to call. The V end was cut by 7 bases, the J end by 0 bases, with 7 bases between. The CDR3 runs 13 residues. Germline CDR1 is LNHDA and CDR2 is SQIVND (reference sequence). CDR3 amino acids: CASTKSSYNEQFF. For the CDR3, the DNA is TGTGCCAGTACTAAGAGCTCCTACAATGAGCAGTTCTTC.

The rearrangement links TRBV6-2 or TRBV6-3 to TRBJ2-2; D remains ambiguous. Germline V gene sequence: CDR1 MNHEY, CDR2 SVGEGT. Trimming removed 0 bases from V and 0 bases from J, with 14 bases in between. The CDR3 is 18 amino acids. The CDR3, as DNA: TGTGCCAGCAGTTACTCTCTTTCGCGCGGATCGAACACCGGGGAGCTGTTTTTT. Translating gives CASSYSLSRGSNTGELFF.

This clonotype was counted only a few times. The V call is TRBV6-1, the J call TRBJ2-1, with D possibly being TRBD2 (6 bases). Deletions cut 6 bases from V and 0 bases from J, with 15 bases between. Germline lookup yields CDR1 MNHNS and CDR2 SASEGT. The CDR3 length is 16 residues. As DNA, the CDR3 is TGTGCCAGCAGGGGTGAGCGGGCCCGCTCCTACAATGAGCAGTTCTTC. Translating it yields CASRGERARSYNEQFF.

This clonotype was detected only a few times. The chain is built from TRBV6-5 and TRBJ2-1; D could derive from TRBD1 or TRBD2 (7 bases each). CDR3 length: 17 amino acids. The ends were cut back, 2 bases at V and 10 bases at J, with 24 bases in the middle. Per the germline V gene, CDR1 is MNHEY and CDR2 is SVGAGI. This CDR3 is CASSYLRGGRGGGEQFF. In DNA, the CDR3 is TGTGCCAGCAGTTACCTTAGGGGCGGCAGGGGAGGGGGCGAGCAGTTCTTC.

The chain is built from TRBV4-1 and TRBJ1-2; D unresolved. CDR1 is MGHRA and CDR2 is YSYEKL in the germline V gene. V was clipped by 3 bases and J by 4 bases, with 6 bases between them. The CDR3 covers 12 residues. The CDR3 coding sequence is TGCGCCAGCAGCCAGCCACTCTATGGCTACACCTTC. Translation gives CASSQPLYGYTF.

The gene calls are TRBV7-9 and TRBJ1-3, with 7 bases matching TRBD1. Trimming removed 5 bases from V and 4 bases from J; junction bases left unmatched: 11. In germline, CDR1 is SEHNR, CDR2 FQNEAQ (reference sequence). CDR3 size: 16 residues. The CDR3 region is CASSPSVQGPGNTIYF. The CDR3 DNA sequence: TGTGCCAGCAGCCCCTCCGTACAGGGGCCGGGAAACACCATATATTTT.